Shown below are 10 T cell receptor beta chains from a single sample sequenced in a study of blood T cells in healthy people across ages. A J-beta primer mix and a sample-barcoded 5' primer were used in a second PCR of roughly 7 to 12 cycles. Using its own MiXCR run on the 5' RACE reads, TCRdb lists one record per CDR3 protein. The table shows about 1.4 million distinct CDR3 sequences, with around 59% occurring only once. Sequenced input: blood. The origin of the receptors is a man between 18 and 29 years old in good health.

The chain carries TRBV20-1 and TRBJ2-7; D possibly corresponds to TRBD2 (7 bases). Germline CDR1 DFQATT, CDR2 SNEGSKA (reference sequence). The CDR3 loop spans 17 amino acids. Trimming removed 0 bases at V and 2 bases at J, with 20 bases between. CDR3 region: CSARDRGGGALPYEQYF. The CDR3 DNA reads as TGCAGTGCTAGAGATCGAGGGGGAGGGGCCCTTCCCTACGAGCAGTACTTC.

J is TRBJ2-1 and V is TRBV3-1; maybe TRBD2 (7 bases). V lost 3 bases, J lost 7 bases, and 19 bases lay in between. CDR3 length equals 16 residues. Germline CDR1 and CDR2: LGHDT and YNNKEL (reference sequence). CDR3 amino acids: CASSHLRGGTENEQFF. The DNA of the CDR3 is TGTGCCAGCAGCCATCTAAGGGGGGGGACGGAGAATGAGCAGTTCTTC.

The chain's CDR3 is CASSQVGGMNTEAFF. The CDR3 DNA sequence: TGTGCCAGCAGCCAAGTGGGTGGGATGAACACTGAAGCTTTCTTT. The chain is built from TRBV3-1 and TRBJ1-1; D ambiguous. Germline lookup yields CDR1 LGHDT and CDR2 YNNKEL (reference sequence). This CDR3 has 15 residues. Trimming shortened V by 1 base and J by 0 bases, and 9 bases separated the two germline ends.

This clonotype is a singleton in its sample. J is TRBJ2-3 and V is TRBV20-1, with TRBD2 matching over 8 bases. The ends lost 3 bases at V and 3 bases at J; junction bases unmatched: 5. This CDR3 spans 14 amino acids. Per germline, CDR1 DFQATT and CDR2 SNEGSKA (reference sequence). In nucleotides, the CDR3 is TGCAGTGCTAGGGTAGCGGGAATAACAGATACGCAGTATTTT. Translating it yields CSARVAGITDTQYF.

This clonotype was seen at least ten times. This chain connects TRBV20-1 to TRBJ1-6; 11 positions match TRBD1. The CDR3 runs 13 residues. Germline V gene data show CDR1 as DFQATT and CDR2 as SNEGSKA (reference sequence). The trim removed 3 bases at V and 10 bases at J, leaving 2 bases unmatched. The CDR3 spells CSASGDRGSPLHF. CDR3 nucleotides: TGCAGTGCTAGTGGGGACAGGGGGTCACCCCTCCACTTT.

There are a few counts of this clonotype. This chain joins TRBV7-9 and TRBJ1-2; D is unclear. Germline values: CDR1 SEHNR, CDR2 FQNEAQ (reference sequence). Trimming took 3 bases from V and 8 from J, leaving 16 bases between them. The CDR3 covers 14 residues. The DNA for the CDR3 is TGTGCCAGCAGCTTTGGAAACACATTCGGCGGCTACACCTTC. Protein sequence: CASSFGNTFGGYTF.

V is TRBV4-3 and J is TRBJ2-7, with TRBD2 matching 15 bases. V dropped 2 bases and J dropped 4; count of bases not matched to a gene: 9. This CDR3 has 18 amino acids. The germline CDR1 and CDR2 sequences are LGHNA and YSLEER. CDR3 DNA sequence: TGCGCCAGCAGCCAAAGGCTTGGGACTAGCGGGGGGATGTACGAGCAGTACTTC. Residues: CASSQRLGTSGGMYEQYF.

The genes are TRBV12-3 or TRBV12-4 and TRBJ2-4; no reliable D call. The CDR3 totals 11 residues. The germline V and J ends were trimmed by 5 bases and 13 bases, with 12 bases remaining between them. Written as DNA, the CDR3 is TGTGCCAGCAGTCTACTGGATCACCAGTACTTC. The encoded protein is CASSLLDHQYF.

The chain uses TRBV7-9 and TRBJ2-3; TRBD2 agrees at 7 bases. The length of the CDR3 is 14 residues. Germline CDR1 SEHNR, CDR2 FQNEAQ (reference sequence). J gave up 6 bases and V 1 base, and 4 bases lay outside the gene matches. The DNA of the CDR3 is TGTGCCAGCAGCTTAGTCGCGGGAGATGATACGCAGTATTTT. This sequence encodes CASSLVAGDDTQYF.

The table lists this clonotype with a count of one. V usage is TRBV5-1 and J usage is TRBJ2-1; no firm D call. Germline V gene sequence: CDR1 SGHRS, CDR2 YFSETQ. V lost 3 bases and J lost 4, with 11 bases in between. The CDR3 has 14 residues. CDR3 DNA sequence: TGCGCCAGCAGCTCAACGACTTATTACAATGAGCAGTTCTTC. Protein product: CASSSTTYYNEQFF.